The rows below give T cell receptor beta chains drawn from one sample of a study of Graves' ophthalmopathy and Graves' hyperthyroidism. MiXCR was run by TCRdb on the multiplex PCR reads, yielding one entry per CDR3 protein. The sample has over 500,000 distinct CDR3 sequences; about 20% are singletons. The sequencing input was peripheral blood. The origin of the receptors is a woman aged 18-29 years with stable Graves' hyperthyroidism. Some clones in this sample may be carry-over from other donors' samples. Each CDR3 is given with its conserved first and last residue. The order of the fields is CDR3 DNA, CDR3 protein, V gene, J gene, clone size, D gene. A D gene is named only where the DNA matches it firmly. Only some rows state a clone size, as once, few, many or a class for expanded clones.

CDR3nt: TGCGCCAGCAGCTGGTCAGGGACAACCTACGAGCAGTACTTC; CDR3aa: CASSWSGTTYEQYF; v_gene: TRBV5-1; j_gene: TRBJ2-7; abundance: many; d_gene: NA
CDR3nt: TGTGCCAGCAGCGTAGGAGCGGACTACTATGGCTACACCTTC; CDR3aa: CASSVGADYYGYTF; v_gene: TRBV9; j_gene: TRBJ1-2; abundance: NA; d_gene: NA
CDR3nt: TGTGCCAGCAGCTTAGTCATCCGGGACACTGAAGCTTTCTTT; CDR3aa: CASSLVIRDTEAFF; v_gene: TRBV11-2; j_gene: TRBJ1-1; abundance: few; d_gene: NA
CDR3nt: TGTGCCAGCAGCTTATGGGCAGGCCGAGAGACCCAGTACTTC; CDR3aa: CASSLWAGRETQYF; v_gene: TRBV11-1; j_gene: TRBJ2-5; abundance: NA; d_gene: NA
CDR3nt: TGCAGTGCTACCAGGACTAGCGGTGAGACCCAGTACTTC; CDR3aa: CSATRTSGETQYF; v_gene: TRBV20-1; j_gene: TRBJ2-5; abundance: NA; d_gene: TRBD2
CDR3nt: TGCAGTGCTGCCAACTCAGACATTCAGTACTTC; CDR3aa: CSAANSDIQYF; v_gene: TRBV20-1; j_gene: TRBJ2-4; abundance: many; d_gene: NA
CDR3nt: TGTGCCACCAAAACAGGGACGGGATCACCCCTCCACTTT; CDR3aa: CATKTGTGSPLHF; v_gene: TRBV2; j_gene: TRBJ1-6; abundance: many; d_gene: NA
CDR3nt: TGTGCCTGGAGTGTACAGCCTAATCAGCCCCAGCATTTT; CDR3aa: CAWSVQPNQPQHF; v_gene: TRBV30; j_gene: TRBJ1-5; abundance: many; d_gene: NA
CDR3nt: TGTGCCAGCAGTTTCCTAGCGGGAGGGCCATACGAGCAGTACTTC; CDR3aa: CASSFLAGGPYEQYF; v_gene: TRBV6-5; j_gene: TRBJ2-7; abundance: many; d_gene: TRBD2
CDR3nt: TGTGCCAGCAGACCCGGGGAGAAAGCTTTCTTT; CDR3aa: CASRPGEKAFF; v_gene: TRBV12-3/TRBV12-4; j_gene: TRBJ1-1; abundance: many; d_gene: NA
CDR3nt: TGTGCCAGCAGCTTAGGCCGGACTAGCGGGTACCAAGAGACCCAGTACTTC; CDR3aa: CASSLGRTSGYQETQYF; v_gene: TRBV11-2; j_gene: TRBJ2-5; abundance: NA; d_gene: TRBD2
CDR3nt: TGTGCCGGCAACCGACAGAATAGCAATCAGCCCCAGCATTTT; CDR3aa: CAGNRQNSNQPQHF; v_gene: TRBV2; j_gene: TRBJ1-5; abundance: few; d_gene: NA
CDR3nt: TGCAGTGCTAGAGCTGCCGGGAGGCCCCAAGAGACCCAGTACTTC; CDR3aa: CSARAAGRPQETQYF; v_gene: TRBV20-1; j_gene: TRBJ2-5; abundance: NA; d_gene: TRBD2
CDR3nt: TGTGCCTGGAGCCCCCGGGACAGCCAGTGGCGGACCCAGTACTTC; CDR3aa: CAWSPRDSQWRTQYF; v_gene: TRBV30; j_gene: TRBJ2-5; abundance: many; d_gene: TRBD1
CDR3nt: TGTGCCAGCAGTGAAACTTTCCAGTTACACTTC; CDR3aa: CASSETFQLHF; v_gene: TRBV2; j_gene: TRBJ2-7; abundance: many; d_gene: NA
CDR3nt: TGTGCCAGCAGCTCGAACACAAACACTGAAGCTTTCTTT; CDR3aa: CASSSNTNTEAFF; v_gene: TRBV11-3; j_gene: TRBJ1-1; abundance: many; d_gene: NA
CDR3nt: TGTGCCAGCAGTGATTCGCCGGGGGGGGACGAGCAGTACTTC; CDR3aa: CASSDSPGGDEQYF; v_gene: TRBV6-1; j_gene: TRBJ2-7; abundance: NA; d_gene: TRBD2
CDR3nt: TGCGCCAGCAGCTTGGCTCCAGGGAGCGGCTACACCTTC; CDR3aa: CASSLAPGSGYTF; v_gene: TRBV5-1; j_gene: TRBJ1-2; abundance: NA; d_gene: NA
CDR3nt: TGCAGCGTTGATGCAGCGGGAGGGCCTGGCGGGGAGCTGTTTTTT; CDR3aa: CSVDAAGGPGGELFF; v_gene: TRBV29-1; j_gene: TRBJ2-2; abundance: many; d_gene: TRBD2